Below are 26 T cell receptor beta chains sequenced from a single sample in a study of T cells in Graves' hyperthyroidism and ophthalmopathy. TCR beta CDR3 region amplification was performed from RNA transcripts. The TCR CDR3 was amplified in a first-round RT-PCR using the HTBI primer set. TCRdb re-called the multiplex PCR reads with MiXCR, one entry per CDR3 protein. The sample includes 400,000 to 500,000 distinct CDR3 sequences, around an eighth seen only once; the top ten take 15% to 20%. The specimen was blood. Receptors originate from a woman younger than 30 with Graves' hyperthyroidism.

The chain has TRBV9 and TRBJ2-7; TRBD2 matches 7 bases. The germline V gene has CDR1 SGDLS and CDR2 YYNGEE. Trimming at V came to 0 bases and at J to 2 bases, leaving 8 bases not matched to a gene. This CDR3 comprises 16 residues. CDR3 nucleotides: TGTGCCAGCAGCGTAGCGGGCCGCGGGAGACCCTACGAGCAGTACTTC. It translates to CASSVAGRGRPYEQYF.

The chain combines TRBV19 with TRBJ2-7; D is tentatively TRBD1 or TRBD2 (5 bases each). Germline-derived CDR1 and CDR2 are LNHDA and SQIVND (reference sequence). The CDR3 covers 15 residues. The V gene lost 3 bases and the J gene lost 5 bases, with 17 bases spanning the gap. The CDR3 DNA reads TGTGCCAGTAGTATCGGGGTCGCAGGGCTCGACGAGCAGTACTTC. It specifies CASSIGVAGLDEQYF.

J is TRBJ1-2 and V is TRBV6-1; D unclear. The CDR3 spans 15 residues. The V end was cut by 0 bases, the J end by 4 bases, with 12 bases between. Looked up from germline, CDR1 is MNHNS and CDR2 is SASEGT. In nucleotides, the CDR3 is TGTGCCAGCAGTGAAGCCGGAAGCACAACCTATGGCTACACCTTC. This codes for CASSEAGSTTYGYTF.

The J gene is TRBJ2-1, the V gene TRBV6-1; no definite D call. Germline lookup yields CDR1 MNHNS and CDR2 SASEGT. Trimming cost V 7 bases and J 0 bases, with 10 bases left between them. This CDR3 has 14 amino acids. CDR3 bases: TGTGCCAGCACCTGGAGTAGCTCCTACAATGAGCAGTTCTTC. It translates to CASTWSSSYNEQFF.

This clonotype has ten or more counts. The chain combines TRBV3-1 with TRBJ1-1; possible D gene TRBD1, 6 bases. The CDR3 runs to 14 residues. Per the germline V gene, CDR1 is LGHDT and CDR2 is YNNKEL (reference sequence). Between the trimmed V and J ends, which lost 4 bases and 1 base, there was a span of 10 bases. CDR3 coding DNA: TGTGCCAGCAGCCGATCGGACAGGAACACTGAAGCTTTCTTT. The encoded protein is CASSRSDRNTEAFF.

As to this clonotype: A much larger clone is a single base away; this may be a read error. The chain recombines TRBV27 with TRBJ2-7; D is unclear. The CDR3 runs 13 residues. V gave up 5 bases and J gave up 2 bases, with 10 bases separating them. The germline CDR1 and CDR2 sequences are MNHEY and SMNVEV (reference sequence). The CDR3, as DNA: TGTGCCAGCAGTACGGCCGGAGCCTACGAGCAGTACTTC. This gives the protein CASSTAGAYEQYF.

The rearrangement links TRBV9 to TRBJ1-5, with D possibly TRBD1 on 5 matching bases. The CDR3 covers 15 residues. Germline V lookup: CDR1 SGDLS, CDR2 YYNGEE. V lost 0 bases and J 6 bases, leaving 13 bases between the germline ends. CDR3 in amino acids: CASSVEGAVPQPQHF. CDR3 coding DNA: TGTGCCAGCAGCGTAGAAGGGGCAGTACCTCAGCCCCAGCATTTT.

This clonotype was counted at least ten times. The chain uses TRBV15 and TRBJ1-1; D gene ambiguous. CDR1 LNHNV and CDR2 YYDKDF come from the germline V gene (reference sequence). The CDR3 length is 13 residues. V was cut by 0 bases and J by 1 base, with 3 bases left in between. CDR3 coding DNA: TGTGCCACCAGCAGAGAGGGGAACACTGAAGCTTTCTTT. It yields the protein CATSREGNTEAFF.

This clonotype was found a few times. The chain has TRBV5-1 and TRBJ2-3, with 8 positions matching TRBD2. The CDR3 is 15 residues long. V was clipped by 0 bases and J by 4 bases; unmatched bases: 4. Per the germline V gene, CDR1 is SGHRS and CDR2 is YFSETQ. The CDR3 region has the DNA TGCGCCAGCAGCTTGGTGGGAGCGGGAGCAGATACGCAGTATTTT. It encodes CASSLVGAGADTQYF.

This clonotype was observed at least ten times. This chain joins TRBV18 and TRBJ1-2, with a possible D match to TRBD1 (6 bases). The CDR3 covers 13 residues. In germline, CDR1 is KGHSH, CDR2 LQKENI. Trimming removed 3 bases from V and 6 bases from J, with 11 bases in between. The CDR3 here is CASSPQEGDGYTF. The CDR3 region has the DNA TGTGCCAGCTCACCTCAGGAGGGGGATGGCTACACCTTC.

The sample holds many counts of this clonotype. V usage is TRBV19 and J usage is TRBJ1-2, with D tentatively TRBD1 (5 bases). The CDR3 runs to 18 residues. Trimming cost V 4 bases and J 0 bases, with 21 bases left between them. The germline V gene has CDR1 LNHDA and CDR2 SQIVND (reference sequence). The CDR3 sequence: CASSTPKGGGKSNYGYTF. CDR3 DNA: TGTGCCAGTAGTACCCCCAAAGGTGGGGGGAAGTCTAACTATGGCTACACCTTC.

This clonotype was seen ten or more times. This sequence joins TRBV12-3 or TRBV12-4 and TRBJ1-5; D ambiguous. The V end was cut by 4 bases, the J end by 5 bases, with 15 bases between. The CDR3 sequence is 15 residues long. The CDR3 DNA follows: TGTGCCAGCAGTTGGGCCCGTTACCCCGATCAGCCCCAGCATTTT. This encodes CASSWARYPDQPQHF.

CDR3 nucleotides: TGTGCCAGCAGCGGGACTAGCGGGAAACAGACCCAGTACTTC. Its translation: CASSGTSGKQTQYF. The chain links TRBV12-3 or TRBV12-4 to TRBJ2-5; 13 bases align to TRBD2. The V segment lost 6 bases and the J segment 6 bases; nucleotides outside the gene matches: 4. There are 14 residues in the CDR3.

This clonotype was seen more than once but under ten times. The junction shows a germline mismatch at one end, possibly a read error. The chain joins TRBV7-7 to TRBJ2-3; D ambiguous. This CDR3 comprises 15 residues. CDR1 is SSHAT, CDR2 FNYEAQ, per germline (reference sequence). CDR3 residues: CASSRGSGDTDTQYF. The CDR3 DNA reads TGTGCTAGCAGCCGTGGCTCCGGTGACACAGATACGCAGTATTTT.

This clonotype was observed many times. The genes are TRBV5-1 and TRBJ2-3; D might be TRBD1 (6 bases). There are 14 residues in the CDR3. The germline V gene encodes CDR1 SGHRS and CDR2 YFSETQ. Trimming removed 6 bases from V and 3 bases from J, with 14 bases in between. The CDR3 DNA reads TGCGCCAGCACCTATGGACAGAGAACAGATACGCAGTATTTT. It yields the protein CASTYGQRTDTQYF.

This clonotype has a handful of counts. V usage is TRBV11-2 and J usage is TRBJ2-2, with TRBD2 identical over 10 bases. In germline, CDR1 is SGHAT, CDR2 FQNNGV. The CDR3 is 17 residues long. V gave up 3 bases and J gave up 1 base; unmatched junction bases: 5. The CDR3 is CASSLARLAGNTGELFF. CDR3 DNA: TGTGCCAGCAGCTTGGCCCGACTAGCGGGGAACACCGGGGAGCTGTTTTTT.

This sequence joins TRBV7-3 and TRBJ2-1, with TRBD2 matching over 10 bases. Germline V gives CDR1 SGHTA, CDR2 FQGTGA. The CDR3 totals 17 residues. The J segment lost 0 bases and the V segment lost 4 bases, leaving 6 bases of the junction unmatched. The CDR3 loop reads CASSSRTSGSSYNEQFF. DNA for the CDR3: TGTGCCAGCAGCTCTCGGACTAGCGGATCCTCCTACAATGAGCAGTTCTTC.

This clonotype was detected ten times or more. The J gene is TRBJ2-3, the V gene TRBV7-3, with no clear D. CDR1 is SGHTA and CDR2 is FQGTGA in the germline V gene. Trimming left V 0 bases short and J 1 base short, with 5 bases between. The CDR3 is made up of 14 amino acids. The CDR3 DNA reads TGTGCCAGCAGCTTAACCCCGGGCACAGATACGCAGTATTTT. Encoded protein: CASSLTPGTDTQYF.

This clonotype was counted at least ten times. The chain carries TRBV10-3 and TRBJ2-1; possibly TRBD2 for D (6 bases). V was trimmed by 7 bases and J by 5 bases, leaving 18 bases between them. This CDR3 comprises 15 residues. Germline lookup yields CDR1 ENHRY and CDR2 SYGVKD. For the CDR3, the DNA is TGTGCCATCACCCAGTCGCGGGGATGGGACAATGAGCAGTTCTTC. This gives the protein CAITQSRGWDNEQFF.

This clonotype was recorded at least ten times. This rearrangement joins TRBV7-3 to TRBJ2-1; D possibly corresponds to TRBD2 (5 bases). The CDR3 covers 15 residues. Germline V CDR1 and CDR2: SGHTA, FQGTGA. V was clipped by 6 bases and J by 6 bases, with 18 bases between them. The CDR3 region is CASSAVASIGNEQFF. The CDR3 DNA reads as TGTGCCAGCAGTGCTGTAGCGAGTATTGGCAATGAGCAGTTCTTC.

The chain links TRBV6-1 to TRBJ2-6; D gene unclear. Trimming left V 8 bases short and J 3 bases short, with 14 bases between. The CDR3 runs to 15 residues. In germline, CDR1 is MNHNS, CDR2 SASEGT. The CDR3 is CASWGMGGGANVLTF. The CDR3 DNA reads as TGTGCCAGCTGGGGAATGGGCGGTGGGGCCAACGTCCTGACTTTC.

Ten or more counts support this clonotype. V usage is TRBV6-1 and J usage is TRBJ2-1; no definite D call. Germline loops: CDR1 MNHNS, CDR2 SASEGT. The length of the CDR3 is 15 residues. V was clipped by 6 bases and J by 2 bases, with 14 bases between them. The CDR3 protein is CASSPGGGTYNEQFF. For the CDR3, the DNA is TGTGCCAGCAGCCCTGGCGGTGGGACCTACAATGAGCAGTTCTTC.

This clonotype has a handful of counts. The chain has TRBV19 and TRBJ2-2; D not certain. This CDR3 is 16 amino acids long. Germline V gives CDR1 LNHDA, CDR2 SQIVND (reference sequence). The V end was cut by 7 bases, the J end by 4 bases, with 19 bases between. In DNA, the CDR3 is TGTGCCAGTACCGCACCTTTTGGTCGGAGCACCGGGGAGCTGTTTTTT. Translating it yields CASTAPFGRSTGELFF.

This clonotype was counted at least ten times. The rearrangement joins TRBV7-3 to TRBJ2-5; D is possibly TRBD1 (5 bases). V was shortened by 5 bases and J by 4 bases, with 17 bases between the two germline ends. CDR1 is SGHTA and CDR2 is FQGTGA in the germline V gene. The CDR3 loop spans 15 amino acids. The CDR3 loop is CASSPNQGQRETQYF. The DNA of the CDR3 is TGTGCCAGCAGCCCGAATCAGGGTCAGCGAGAGACCCAGTACTTC.

This clonotype was counted at least ten times. V gene TRBV5-1 combines with J gene TRBJ2-1, with D uncertain. The CDR3 runs 13 residues. V lost 2 bases and J 6 bases, leaving 9 bases between the germline ends. CDR1 is SGHRS, CDR2 YFSETQ, per germline. The CDR3 sequence: CASSFRHANEQFF. The CDR3 DNA follows: TGCGCCAGCAGCTTCCGCCATGCCAATGAGCAGTTCTTC.

Note on this clonotype: With a much larger clone just one base away, this may be a read error. The rearrangement uses TRBV9 and TRBJ2-7, with D possibly being TRBD2 (6 bases). The CDR3 sequence is 14 residues long. Germline CDR1 is SGDLS and CDR2 is YYNGEE. This CDR3 is CAGSVTGSSYEQYF. The CDR3 DNA sequence: TGTGCCGGCAGCGTGACCGGGAGCTCCTACGAGCAGTACTTC.